A selection of T cell receptor beta chains follows, all from one sample in a study of blood T cells in healthy people across ages. In TCRdb, the 5' RACE reads were re-called with MiXCR into one record per CDR3 protein. The sample lists around 500,000 distinct CDR3 sequences, around a quarter occurring once. The sample was also linked to a second study, of T cells of mothers and their children.

Sequencing used blood. These receptor sequences come from a boy aged 2 to 10 in good health. The CDR3 runs from the conserved cysteine through the conserved F or W. D genes are given only for firm matches. Size is omitted from some rows. Given values are once, few, many or a class for expanded clones.

J: TRBJ2-1
size: -
D: -
V: TRBV11-2
CDR3: CASSPEGLNEQFF
DNA: TGTGCCAGCAGCCCAGAGGGCCTGAATGAGCAGTTCTTC

J: TRBJ2-7
size: many
D: -
V: TRBV7-8
CDR3: CASSSGIYEQYF
DNA: TGTGCCAGCAGTTCAGGGATCTACGAGCAGTACTTC

J: TRBJ2-2
size: -
D: TRBD2
V: TRBV28
CDR3: CASSLWGLAGGYTGELFF
DNA: TGTGCCAGCAGTTTATGGGGACTAGCGGGAGGATACACCGGGGAGCTGTTTTTT

J: TRBJ2-3
size: few
D: -
V: TRBV29-1
CDR3: CSVRGPSADTQYF
DNA: TGCAGCGTTCGGGGCCCAAGCGCAGATACGCAGTATTTT

J: TRBJ2-4
size: -
D: -
V: TRBV6-5
CDR3: CASSPRGTKNIQYF
DNA: TGTGCCAGCAGTCCTAGAGGGACTAAAAACATTCAGTACTTC

J: TRBJ2-1
size: -
D: -
V: TRBV15
CDR3: CATSRGGTDNEQFF
DNA: TGTGCCACCAGCAGAGGAGGGACCGACAATGAGCAGTTCTTC

J: TRBJ2-5
size: many
D: -
V: TRBV28
CDR3: CASRVQETQYF
DNA: TGTGCCAGCAGAGTTCAAGAGACCCAGTACTTC

J: TRBJ2-3
size: few
D: TRBD1
V: TRBV12-3/TRBV12-4
CDR3: CASTYWDRNTDTQYF
DNA: TGTGCCAGCACCTATTGGGACAGGAACACAGATACGCAGTATTTT

J: TRBJ2-3
size: -
D: -
V: TRBV20-1
CDR3: CSATRRDLDTQYF
DNA: TGCAGTGCTACTAGGCGGGATTTAGATACGCAGTATTTT

J: TRBJ2-1
size: few
D: -
V: TRBV7-3
CDR3: CASSSSGSGDEQFF
DNA: -

J: TRBJ2-5
size: many
D: -
V: TRBV9
CDR3: CASSEYPGPKTQYF
DNA: TGTGCCAGCAGCGAGTATCCGGGGCCGAAGACCCAGTACTTC

J: TRBJ1-5
size: few
D: -
V: TRBV6-2/TRBV6-3
CDR3: CASSYPPGDQPQHF
DNA: TGTGCCAGCAGTTACCCCCCCGGGGATCAGCCCCAGCATTTT

J: TRBJ2-5
size: -
D: TRBD1
V: TRBV29-1
CDR3: CSAEHRTGAETQYF
DNA: TGCAGCGCCGAACATCGGACAGGGGCAGAGACCCAGTACTTC

J: TRBJ2-1
size: -
D: TRBD2
V: TRBV4-3
CDR3: CASSHISGSLNEQFF
DNA: TGCGCCAGCAGCCATATAAGCGGGAGCCTTAATGAGCAGTTCTTC

J: TRBJ2-5
size: -
D: -
V: TRBV10-1
CDR3: CASRKEQYF
DNA: TGCGCCAGCAGGAAAGAGCAGTACTTC

J: TRBJ1-1
size: -
D: -
V: TRBV7-9
CDR3: CASSPPGSVNTEAFF
DNA: TGTGCCAGCAGTCCCCCCGGGAGTGTGAACACTGAAGCTTTCTTT

J: TRBJ2-3
size: -
D: -
V: TRBV10-1
CDR3: CASSEWEWDTQYF
DNA: TGCGCCAGCAGTGAGTGGGAATGGGATACGCAGTATTTT

J: TRBJ2-7
size: -
D: -
V: TRBV11-2
CDR3: CASSPHPIRQAQYEQYF
DNA: TGTGCCAGCAGCCCCCATCCTATTCGACAGGCCCAGTACGAGCAGTACTTC

J: TRBJ2-1
size: -
D: -
V: TRBV15
CDR3: CATRGAFSYNEQFF
DNA: TGTGCCACCCGCGGGGCCTTCTCCTACAATGAGCAGTTCTTC

J: TRBJ2-7
size: -
D: TRBD1
V: TRBV5-1
CDR3: CASRGGTGRDEQYF
DNA: TGCGCCAGCAGAGGGGGGACAGGGAGGGACGAGCAGTACTTC

J: TRBJ2-6
size: -
D: TRBD2
V: TRBV27
CDR3: CASSKTSGRATLAGANVLTF
DNA: TGTGCCAGCAGTAAAACTAGCGGGAGGGCCACCTTGGCCGGGGCCAACGTCCTGACTTTC

J: TRBJ2-7
size: -
D: -
V: TRBV7-2
CDR3: CASSFRDNYEQYF
DNA: TGTGCCAGCAGCTTTAGGGACAACTACGAGCAGTACTTC

J: TRBJ2-3
size: -
D: -
V: TRBV6-5
CDR3: CASSYSQQSTDTQYF
DNA: TGTGCCAGCAGTTACTCGCAGCAAAGCACAGATACGCAGTATTTT

J: TRBJ1-5
size: -
D: -
V: TRBV6-5
CDR3: CASRRALNQPQHF
DNA: TGTGCCAGCAGACGGGCCCTTAATCAGCCCCAGCATTTT

J: TRBJ2-2
size: -
D: TRBD2
V: TRBV3-1
CDR3: CASSLAGVRIGELFF
DNA: TGTGCCAGCAGCCTAGCGGGAGTGAGGATCGGGGAGCTGTTTTTT

J: TRBJ2-5
size: -
D: -
V: TRBV3-1
CDR3: CASSHPKLEATGETQYF
DNA: TGTGCCAGCAGCCATCCAAAGTTGGAAGCGACCGGAGAGACCCAGTACTTC

J: TRBJ2-3
size: -
D: -
V: TRBV5-1
CDR3: CASSIREFTDTQYF
DNA: TGCGCCAGCAGCATCAGGGAATTCACAGATACGCAGTATTTT

J: TRBJ1-1
size: -
D: -
V: TRBV27
CDR3: CASSLSIVGNTEAFF
DNA: TGTGCCAGCAGTTTATCGATCGTGGGGAACACTGAAGCTTTCTTT

J: TRBJ1-6
size: -
D: -
V: TRBV7-6
CDR3: CASSLGSRDANSPLHF
DNA: TGTGCCAGCAGCTTAGGATCCAGGGATGCTAATTCACCCCTCCACTTT

J: TRBJ2-3
size: few
D: TRBD2
V: TRBV27
CDR3: CASSPTSGRVLDTQYF
DNA: TGTGCCAGCAGTCCAACTAGCGGGAGGGTTCTGGATACGCAGTATTTT

J: TRBJ1-5
size: -
D: -
V: TRBV5-5
CDR3: CASSLEVTPIGKPQHF
DNA: TGTGCCAGCAGCTTGGAGGTGACGCCTATAGGGAAGCCCCAGCATTTT

J: TRBJ2-5
size: few
D: TRBD1
V: TRBV28
CDR3: CASSTTGGGETQYF
DNA: TGTGCCAGCAGCACCACAGGGGGTGGGGAGACCCAGTACTTC

J: TRBJ2-2
size: -
D: TRBD2
V: TRBV29-1
CDR3: CSAQVGGSIGELFF
DNA: TGCAGCGCCCAGGTGGGCGGGAGCATCGGGGAGCTGTTTTTT

J: TRBJ2-3
size: -
D: TRBD2
V: TRBV10-3
CDR3: CAISDRTSVDTDTQYF
DNA: TGTGCCATCAGTGATAGGACTAGCGTGGACACAGATACGCAGTATTTT

J: TRBJ2-7
size: few
D: -
V: TRBV29-1
CDR3: CSVEGGSELYEQYF
DNA: TGCAGCGTTGAGGGCGGAAGCGAACTCTACGAGCAGTACTTC

J: TRBJ1-4
size: few
D: TRBD1
V: TRBV27
CDR3: CASTQGSQTPGGEFNEKLFF
DNA: TGTGCCAGCACTCAAGGCTCCCAAACCCCAGGGGGCGAATTTAATGAAAAACTGTTTTTT

J: TRBJ1-1
size: -
D: -
V: TRBV10-3
CDR3: CAISEVSWTEAFF
DNA: TGTGCCATCAGTGAGGTTTCTTGGACTGAAGCTTTCTTT

J: TRBJ1-1
size: -
D: TRBD1
V: TRBV2
CDR3: CASSDDRAGTEAFF
DNA: TGTGCCAGCAGTGACGACAGGGCTGGGACTGAAGCTTTCTTT

J: TRBJ2-7
size: few
D: TRBD2
V: TRBV30
CDR3: CAFFGRGAYEQYF
DNA: TGTGCCTTCTTCGGGCGGGGGGCCTACGAGCAGTACTTC

J: TRBJ2-5
size: -
D: -
V: TRBV12-3/TRBV12-4
CDR3: CASSLRISDSPETQYF
DNA: TGTGCCAGCAGTTTAAGGATTAGCGACAGTCCAGAGACCCAGTACTTC

J: TRBJ2-7
size: -
D: TRBD2
V: TRBV19
CDR3: CASSAVGLAGEQYF
DNA: TGTGCCAGTAGTGCGGTGGGACTAGCGGGCGAGCAGTACTTC

J: TRBJ2-4
size: -
D: -
V: TRBV30
CDR3: CAWSVRVADRPYF
DNA: TGTGCCTGGAGTGTAAGGGTGGCAGACCGTCCGTACTTC

J: TRBJ2-5
size: many
D: -
V: TRBV7-2
CDR3: CASSSVLVREQYF
DNA: TGTGCCAGCAGCTCTGTTCTAGTGAGGGAGCAGTACTTC

J: TRBJ1-1
size: -
D: -
V: TRBV25-1
CDR3: CAAPLPGIRNTEAFF
DNA: TGTGCCGCCCCCCTCCCTGGGATTCGAAACACTGAAGCTTTCTTT

J: TRBJ2-7
size: -
D: TRBD1
V: TRBV20-1
CDR3: CSARVDRGFYEQYF
DNA: TGCAGTGCTAGAGTCGACAGGGGCTTCTACGAGCAGTACTTC

J: TRBJ2-1
size: -
D: TRBD2
V: TRBV3-1
CDR3: CASSQDVLAGYNEQFF
DNA: TGTGCCAGCAGCCAAGATGTACTAGCGGGATACAATGAGCAGTTCTTC

J: TRBJ1-2
size: -
D: TRBD1
V: TRBV15
CDR3: CATSWGQGAGYTF
DNA: TGTGCCACCAGCTGGGGACAGGGGGCTGGCTACACCTTC

J: TRBJ2-1
size: few
D: -
V: TRBV29-1
CDR3: CSVEEVFGASYNEQFF
DNA: TGCAGCGTTGAAGAGGTTTTCGGGGCCTCCTACAATGAGCAGTTCTTC

J: TRBJ2-5
size: -
D: -
V: TRBV10-3
CDR3: CATSVTGRPQETQYF
DNA: TGTGCCACCTCAGTGACAGGGAGGCCTCAAGAGACCCAGTACTTC

J: TRBJ1-4
size: few
D: -
V: TRBV6-1
CDR3: CASSGVRNEKLFF
DNA: TGTGCCAGCAGTGGCGTCAGGAATGAAAAACTGTTTTTT

J: TRBJ2-7
size: -
D: TRBD1
V: TRBV28
CDR3: CASLRQGVSEQYF
DNA: TGTGCCAGCCTTCGACAGGGAGTAAGCGAGCAGTACTTC

J: TRBJ2-3
size: few
D: TRBD2
V: TRBV7-2
CDR3: CASSPSRGVTDTQYF
DNA: TGTGCCAGCAGCCCCAGCCGGGGGGTTACAGATACGCAGTATTTT

J: TRBJ2-7
size: few
D: -
V: TRBV4-3
CDR3: CASSQDRLFGYEQYF
DNA: TGCGCCAGCAGCCAAGATCGACTGTTCGGCTACGAGCAGTACTTC

J: TRBJ1-6
size: -
D: -
V: TRBV12-3/TRBV12-4
CDR3: CASSHPGTPLHF
DNA: TGTGCCAGCAGCCACCCAGGAACACCCCTCCACTTT

J: TRBJ2-7
size: -
D: -
V: TRBV7-2
CDR3: CASSLRSAFPAYEQYF
DNA: TGTGCCAGCAGCTTAAGAAGTGCTTTCCCCGCCTACGAGCAGTACTTC

J: TRBJ2-7
size: few
D: TRBD1
V: TRBV20-1
CDR3: CSANRGLGEQYF
DNA: TGCAGTGCTAACAGGGGGCTTGGCGAGCAGTACTTC

J: TRBJ2-3
size: few
D: -
V: TRBV7-3
CDR3: CASSLTASDTQYF
DNA: TGTGCCAGCAGCTTAACGGCATCAGATACGCAGTATTTT

J: TRBJ2-1
size: few
D: -
V: TRBV7-2
CDR3: CASSRRGGDYNEQFF
DNA: TGTGCCAGCAGCCGAAGGGGGGGGGACTACAATGAGCAGTTCTTC